This TCR beta chain was retrieved from a study of CD8+CD57+ T cells in acquired aplastic anemia. For the study at large: Recorded DNA amounts for sorted CD4+ and CD8+ cells had an average of approximately 3 ug. The study, taken as a whole, reports: Patients had about 31 CD8+ CDR3 sequences in common with controls (the shared set). Patients and healthy controls showed no significant CD8+ Simpson's diversity difference.

Only patients with CD8+CD57+ cell expansion on flow cytometry were chosen for sequencing. Each patient had severe acquired aplastic anemia. V was cut by 1 base and J by 3 bases, with 7 bases left in between. CDR1 is SGHTA and CDR2 is FQGNSA in the germline V gene. This CDR3 spans 13 amino acids. There are many counts of this clonotype. Its antigen is undetermined. The study profiled TCR beta VDJ and CDR3 using genomic DNA as template. TCRdb analysed the reads with MiXCR anew, one entry per CDR3 protein. This sample carries approximately 190,000 distinct CDR3 sequences, roughly half of them seen once, and the ten largest clones take approximately 9.7%.

The sequencing input was sorted CD4+, CD8+, or CD8+CD57+ T cells (not recorded which) from PBMCs. The clonotype comes from a human donor with aplastic anemia. V usage is TRBV7-2 and J usage is TRBJ2-7; maybe TRBD1 (5 bases). DNA of the CDR3: TGTGCCAGCAGCTTAGGCAGGGACTACGAGCAGTACTTC. Residues: CASSLGRDYEQYF.